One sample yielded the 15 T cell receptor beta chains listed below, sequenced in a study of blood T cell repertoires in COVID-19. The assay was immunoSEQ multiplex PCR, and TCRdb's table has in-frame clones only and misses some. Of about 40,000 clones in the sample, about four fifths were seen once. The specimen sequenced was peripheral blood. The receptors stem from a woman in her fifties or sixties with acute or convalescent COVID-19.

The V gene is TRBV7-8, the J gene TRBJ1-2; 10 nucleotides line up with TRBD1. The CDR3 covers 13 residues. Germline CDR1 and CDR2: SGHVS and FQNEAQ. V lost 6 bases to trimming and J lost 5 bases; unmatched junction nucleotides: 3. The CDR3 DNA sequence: TGTGCCAGCAGTCCGGGACAGGGGTATGGCTACACCTTC. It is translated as CASSPGQGYGYTF.

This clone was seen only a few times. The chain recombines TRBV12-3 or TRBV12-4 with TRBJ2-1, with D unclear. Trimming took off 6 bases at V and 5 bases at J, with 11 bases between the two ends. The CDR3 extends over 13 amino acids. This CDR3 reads CASRPSPDNEQFF. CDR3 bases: TGTGCCAGCAGGCCGTCTCCGGACAATGAGCAGTTCTTC.

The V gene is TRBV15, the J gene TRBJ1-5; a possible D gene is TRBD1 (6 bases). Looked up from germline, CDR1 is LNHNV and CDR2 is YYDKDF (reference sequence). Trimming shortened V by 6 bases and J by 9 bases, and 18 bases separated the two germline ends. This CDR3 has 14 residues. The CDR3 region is CATSPDRYGRPQHF. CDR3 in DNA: TGTGCCACCAGTCCCGACAGGTACGGCCGGCCCCAGCATTTT. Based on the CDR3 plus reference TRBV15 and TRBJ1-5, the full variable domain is DAMVIQNPRYQVTQFGKPVTLSCSQTLNHNVMYWYQQKSSQAPKLLFHYYDKDFNNEADTPDNFQSRRPNTSFCFLDIRSPGLGDTAMYLCATSPDRYGRPQHFGDGTRLSIL.

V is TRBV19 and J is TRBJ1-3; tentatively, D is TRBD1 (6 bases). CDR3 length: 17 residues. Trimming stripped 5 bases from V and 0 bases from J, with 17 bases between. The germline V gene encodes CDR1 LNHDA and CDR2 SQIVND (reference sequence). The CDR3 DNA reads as TGTGCCAGTAGTGAACAGGGATTTTCCTTCTCTGGAAACACCATATATTTT. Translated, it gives CASSEQGFSFSGNTIYF.

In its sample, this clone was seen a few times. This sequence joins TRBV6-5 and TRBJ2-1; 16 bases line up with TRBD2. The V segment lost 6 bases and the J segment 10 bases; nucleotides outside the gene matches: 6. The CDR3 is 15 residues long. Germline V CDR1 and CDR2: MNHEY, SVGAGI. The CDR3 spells CASSYGTSGRGEQFF. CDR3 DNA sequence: TGTGCCAGCAGCTACGGGACTAGCGGGAGGGGAGAGCAGTTCTTC.

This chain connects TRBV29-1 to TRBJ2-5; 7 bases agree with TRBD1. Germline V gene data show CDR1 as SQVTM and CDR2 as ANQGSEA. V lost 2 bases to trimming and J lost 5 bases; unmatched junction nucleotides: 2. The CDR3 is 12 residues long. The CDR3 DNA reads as TGCAGCGTTGAATCACAGGGGGAGACCCAGTACTTC. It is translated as CSVESQGETQYF.

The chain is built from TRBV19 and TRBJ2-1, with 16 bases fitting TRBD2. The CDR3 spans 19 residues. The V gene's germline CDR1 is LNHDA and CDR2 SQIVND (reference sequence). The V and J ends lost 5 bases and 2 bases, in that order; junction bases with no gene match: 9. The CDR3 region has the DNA TGTGCCAGTAGTCTATCCGGGACTAGCGGGAGGGCCGCCTACAATGAGCAGTTCTTC. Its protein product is CASSLSGTSGRAAYNEQFF.

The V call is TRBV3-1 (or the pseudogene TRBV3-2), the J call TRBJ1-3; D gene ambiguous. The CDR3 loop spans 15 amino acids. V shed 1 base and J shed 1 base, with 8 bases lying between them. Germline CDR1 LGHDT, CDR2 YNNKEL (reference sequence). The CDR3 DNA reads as TGTGCCAGCAGCCAAGGAGAGGTTTCTGGAAACACCATATATTTT. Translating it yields CASSQGEVSGNTIYF.

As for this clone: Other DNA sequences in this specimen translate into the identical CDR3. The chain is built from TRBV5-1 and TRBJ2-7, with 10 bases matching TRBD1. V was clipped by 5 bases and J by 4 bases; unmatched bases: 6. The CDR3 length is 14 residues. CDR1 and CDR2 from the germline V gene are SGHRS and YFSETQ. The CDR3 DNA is TGCGCCAGCAGTTCCGGGACAGGGGCGTACGAGCAGTACTTC. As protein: CASSSGTGAYEQYF.

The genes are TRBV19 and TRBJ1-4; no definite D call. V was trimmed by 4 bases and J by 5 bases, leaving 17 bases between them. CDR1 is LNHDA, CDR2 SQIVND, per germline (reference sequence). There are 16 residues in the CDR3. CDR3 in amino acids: CASSTSGRAKNEKLFF. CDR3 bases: TGTGCCAGTAGTACGTCGGGGAGGGCCAAGAATGAAAAACTGTTTTTT. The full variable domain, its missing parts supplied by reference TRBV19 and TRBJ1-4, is DGGITQSPKYLFRKEGQNVTLSCEQNLNHDAMYWYRQDPGQGLRLIYYSQIVNDFQKGDIAEGYSVSREKKESFPLTVTSAQKNPTAFYLCASSTSGRAKNEKLFFGSGTQLSVL.

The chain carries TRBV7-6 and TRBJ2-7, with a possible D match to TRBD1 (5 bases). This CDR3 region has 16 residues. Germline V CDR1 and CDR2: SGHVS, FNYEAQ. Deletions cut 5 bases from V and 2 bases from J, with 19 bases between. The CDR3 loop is CASSPNVGAWAYEQYF. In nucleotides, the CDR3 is TGTGCCAGCAGCCCAAATGTTGGGGCCTGGGCCTACGAGCAGTACTTC.

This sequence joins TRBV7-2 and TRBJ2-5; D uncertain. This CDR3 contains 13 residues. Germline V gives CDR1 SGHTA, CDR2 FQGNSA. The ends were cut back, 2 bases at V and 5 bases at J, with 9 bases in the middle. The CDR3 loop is CASSLTRSETQYF. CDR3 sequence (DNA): TGTGCCAGCAGCTTAACTCGGTCGGAGACCCAGTACTTC. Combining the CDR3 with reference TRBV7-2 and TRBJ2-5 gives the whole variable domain GAGVSQSPSNKVTEKGKDVELRCDPISGHTALYWYRQSLGQGLEFLIYFQGNSAPDKSGLPSDRFSAERTGGSVSTLTIQRTQQEDSAVYLCASSLTRSETQYFGPGTRLLVL.

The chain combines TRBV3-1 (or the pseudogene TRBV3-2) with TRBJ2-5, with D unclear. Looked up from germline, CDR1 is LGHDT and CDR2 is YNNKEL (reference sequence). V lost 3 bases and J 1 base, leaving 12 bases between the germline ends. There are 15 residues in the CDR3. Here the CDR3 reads CASSHQVRPQETQYF. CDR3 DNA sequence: TGTGCCAGCAGCCATCAGGTTAGGCCCCAAGAGACCCAGTACTTC.

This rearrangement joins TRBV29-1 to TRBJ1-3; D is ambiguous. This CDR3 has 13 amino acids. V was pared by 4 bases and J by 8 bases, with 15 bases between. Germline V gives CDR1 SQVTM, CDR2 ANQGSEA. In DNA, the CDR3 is TGCAGCGTTGTCCTACCGGTCGGTGACACCATATATTTT. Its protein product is CSVVLPVGDTIYF.

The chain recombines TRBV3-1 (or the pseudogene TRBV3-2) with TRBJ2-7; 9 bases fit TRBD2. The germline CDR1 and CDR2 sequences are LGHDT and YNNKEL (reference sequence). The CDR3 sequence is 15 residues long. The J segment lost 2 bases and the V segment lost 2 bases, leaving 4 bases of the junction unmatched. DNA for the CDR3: TGTGCCAGCAGCCAACCGGCTAGCGGGGCCTACGAGCAGTACTTC. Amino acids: CASSQPASGAYEQYF.